The 20 T cell receptor beta chains in this list originate from one sample, sequenced in a study of T cells in Graves' hyperthyroidism and ophthalmopathy. TCR beta CDR3 regions were amplified from RNA transcripts. First-round RT-PCR with HTBI primers amplified the TCR CDR3 region. TCRdb re-derived calls from the multiplex PCR reads in MiXCR, one entry per CDR3 protein. The sample holds about 600,000 distinct CDR3 sequences, 15% to 20% seen once. Sequenced input: blood. The receptors come from a woman aged 40 to 50 with Graves' ophthalmopathy.

This clonotype was observed a few times. The chain has TRBV20-1 and TRBJ2-7; TRBD1 aligns across 9 bases. After removal of 5 bases from V and 2 bases from J, the junction contained 10 bases not matched to a gene. The CDR3 has 15 residues. CDR1 is DFQATT, CDR2 SNEGSKA, per germline (reference sequence). The CDR3 is CSAFRLGQGTYEQYF. DNA of the CDR3: TGCAGTGCTTTCCGACTCGGACAGGGGACCTACGAGCAGTACTTC.

This clonotype was recorded a few times. The gene calls are TRBV19 and TRBJ1-2, with TRBD1 identical over 10 bases. Trimming removed 5 bases from V and 5 bases from J; junction bases left unmatched: 8. Germline V lookup: CDR1 LNHDA, CDR2 SQIVND (reference sequence). The CDR3 runs 15 residues. CDR3 in amino acids: CASSDSRQGAYGYTF. DNA for the CDR3: TGTGCCAGTAGTGATTCCCGACAGGGGGCGTATGGCTACACCTTC.

This clonotype has a count of ten or more. This chain connects TRBV2 to TRBJ2-1, with D possibly being TRBD2 (7 bases). CDR3 length equals 13 residues. V was trimmed by 4 bases and J by 10 bases, leaving 14 bases between them. Germline V gene data show CDR1 as SNHLY and CDR2 as FYNNEI. The CDR3 here is CASSVGGLGEQFF. For the CDR3, the DNA is TGTGCCAGCAGTGTGGGGGGGCTAGGAGAGCAGTTCTTC.

In this sample, this clonotype turned up a few times. The chain links TRBV19 to TRBJ1-3; tentatively, D is TRBD1 (5 bases). The ends were cut back, 8 bases at V and 4 bases at J, with 12 bases in the middle. CDR1 is LNHDA, CDR2 SQIVND, per germline (reference sequence). The CDR3 is 13 residues long. The CDR3 coding sequence is TGTGCCAGTTGCAGGGTTGGGGGAAACACCATATATTTT. Translating it yields CASCRVGGNTIYF.

Many counts were recorded for this clonotype. The chain employs TRBV3-1 and TRBJ2-3; unclear D gene. The CDR3 extends over 12 amino acids. Germline V gives CDR1 LGHDT, CDR2 YNNKEL (reference sequence). The V and J ends lost 6 bases and 3 bases respectively, with 7 bases between them. The CDR3 coding sequence is TGTGCCAGCAGTCAAATAACAGATACGCAGTATTTT. Translating gives CASSQITDTQYF.

There are a few counts of this clonotype. The chain recombines TRBV27 with TRBJ1-6; D is unclear. The CDR3 has 14 amino acids. CDR1 is MNHEY, CDR2 SMNVEV, per germline (reference sequence). The germline V and J ends were trimmed by 3 bases and 4 bases, with 7 bases remaining between them. CDR3 nucleotide sequence: TGTGCCAGCAGTTTCAGGACGTATAATTCACCCCTCCACTTT. This translates into CASSFRTYNSPLHF.

This clonotype showed up just a few times. The chain recombines TRBV28 with TRBJ2-4; tentatively, D is TRBD1 or TRBD2 (7 bases each). Germline lookup yields CDR1 MDHEN and CDR2 SYDVKM. The CDR3 is 18 amino acids. V was shortened by 3 bases and J by 9 bases, with 27 bases between the two germline ends. DNA of the CDR3: TGTGCCAGCAGTTTCGCCCGGAGGGCAGGGGGGGTTGAAGGCATTCAGTACTTC. The encoded protein is CASSFARRAGGVEGIQYF. The variable domain in full, with the rest retrieved from reference TRBV28 and TRBJ2-4, is DVKVTQSSRYLVKRTGEKVFLECVQDMDHENMFWYRQDPGLGLRLIYFSYDVKMKEKGDIPEGYSVSREKKERFSLILESASTNQTSMYLCASSFARRAGGVEGIQYFGAGTRLSVL.

This clonotype has only a few counts. The chain links TRBV5-1 to TRBJ2-5; possible D gene TRBD2, 6 bases. This CDR3 is 15 amino acids long. The V gene lost 0 bases and the J gene lost 4 bases, with 13 bases spanning the gap. Per germline, CDR1 SGHRS and CDR2 YFSETQ. The CDR3, as DNA: TGCGCCAGCAGCTTGGGGGGACTCCCGCCAGAGACCCAGTACTTC. This translates into CASSLGGLPPETQYF.

In the case of this clonotype: A much larger clone is a single base away; this may be a read error. This rearrangement joins TRBV6-2 or TRBV6-3 to TRBJ2-7; the match to TRBD1 covers 8 bases. V was clipped by 2 bases and J by 2 bases; unmatched bases: 2. Germline values: CDR1 MNHEY, CDR2 SVGEGT. The CDR3 sequence is 14 residues long. The chain's CDR3 is CASSYRTGTYEQYF. The CDR3 bases are TGTGCCAGCAGTTACAGGACAGGGACCTACGAGCAGTACTTC.

This clonotype was observed at least ten times. The chain has TRBV20-1 and TRBJ2-7; 8 bases map to TRBD2. V lost 1 base and J lost 4; bases outside the gene matches: 6. This CDR3 is 14 amino acids long. The germline V gene encodes CDR1 DFQATT and CDR2 SNEGSKA (reference sequence). In DNA form, the CDR3 reads TGCAGTGCTAGAGCTAGCGGGTTACGTTACGAGCAGTACTTC. Its protein product is CSARASGLRYEQYF.

V gene TRBV15 combines with J gene TRBJ1-6, with D unresolved. The CDR3 runs to 15 residues. Trimming took 1 base from V and 10 from J, leaving 14 bases between them. The V gene's germline CDR1 is LNHNV and CDR2 YYDKDF (reference sequence). The CDR3 DNA sequence: TGTGCCACCAGCAGAGCTCCGGGGTTCGAGTCACCCCTCCACTTT. This translates into CATSRAPGFESPLHF.

This clonotype appeared many times. The rearrangement links TRBV12-3 or TRBV12-4 to TRBJ2-2; no clear D gene. CDR3 size: 12 residues. V lost 10 bases to trimming and J lost 6 bases, with 12 bases between them. CDR3 amino acids: CAINTAAGELFF. In DNA, the CDR3 is TGTGCCATAAACACAGCAGCCGGGGAGCTGTTTTTT.

The V gene is TRBV5-6, the J gene TRBJ2-7, with TRBD2 matching 11 bases. Germline V gene data show CDR1 as SGHDT and CDR2 as YYEEEE. The CDR3 runs 15 residues. Trimming took 2 bases from V and 2 from J; bases not matched to a gene: 3. The CDR3 DNA reads TGTGCCAGCAGCTTTGGGGGACTAGCGGCCTACGAGCAGTACTTC. Its protein is CASSFGGLAAYEQYF.

This clonotype was seen at least ten times. The V call is TRBV18, the J call TRBJ1-4; TRBD1 matches 7 bases. CDR1 and CDR2 (germline): KGHSH, LQKENI. V gave up 3 bases and J gave up 6 bases; unmatched junction bases: 10. There are 16 residues in the CDR3. Written as DNA, the CDR3 is TGTGCCAGCTCACCGAATATGCCCGGGACAGATGAAAAACTGTTTTTT. It specifies CASSPNMPGTDEKLFF. The entire variable domain, with the rest obtained from reference TRBV18 and TRBJ1-4, is as follows: NAGVMQNPRHLVRRRGQEARLRCSPMKGHSHVYWYRQLPEEGLKFMVYLQKENIIDESGMPKERFSAEFPKEGPSILRIQQVVRGDSAAYFCASSPNMPGTDEKLFFGSGTQLSVL.

In this sample, this clonotype turned up many times. The rearrangement links TRBV7-8 to TRBJ2-2; 8 nucleotides align to TRBD2. V was clipped by 4 bases and J by 0 bases; unmatched bases: 7. From germline, CDR1 is SGHVS and CDR2 FQNEAQ. The CDR3 spans 17 residues. This chain's CDR3 is CASSSTGSGANTGELFF. CDR3 nucleotides: TGTGCCAGCAGCTCCACCGGTAGCGGGGCGAACACCGGGGAGCTGTTTTTT. Full variable domain (remainder filled in from reference TRBV7-8 and TRBJ2-2): GAGVSQSPRYKVAKRGQDVALRCDPISGHVSLFWYQQALGQGPEFLTYFQNEAQLDKSGLPSDRFFAERPEGSVSTLKIQRTQQEDSAVYLCASSSTGSGANTGELFFGEGSRLTVL.

About this clonotype: A read error is possible here, since a much larger clone lies one base away. V gene TRBV20-1 combines with J gene TRBJ1-2; 10 bases line up with TRBD1. The CDR3 contains 17 residues. Germline CDR1 reads DFQATT; CDR2 reads SNEGSKA (reference sequence). Trimming cost V 3 bases and J 1 base; bases outside gene matches: 11. CDR3 coding DNA: TGCAGTGCTAGGAGGGCCGGGACAGGGGACGGTAACTATGGCTACACCTTC. Translation: CSARRAGTGDGNYGYTF.

This clonotype was counted ten times or more. The chain has TRBV28 and TRBJ1-2, with no clear D. CDR3 length: 12 amino acids. Deletions cut 7 bases from V and 4 bases from J, with 10 bases between. In germline, CDR1 is MDHEN, CDR2 SYDVKM. The CDR3 loop reads CASNDQPYGYTF. CDR3 bases: TGTGCCAGCAACGACCAACCCTATGGCTACACCTTC.

This clonotype has a count of ten or more. This chain links TRBV6-5 with TRBJ2-7; 8 bases map to TRBD1. The CDR3 has 15 residues. The V and J ends lost 2 bases and 5 bases, in that order; junction bases with no gene match: 8. CDR1 is MNHEY and CDR2 is SVGAGI in the germline V gene. The CDR3 nucleotides are TGTGCCAGCAGTTACGGAGGACAGGGAAGCGACGAGCAGTACTTC. This translates into CASSYGGQGSDEQYF.

This clonotype came up many times. The V and J genes are TRBV12-5 and TRBJ1-2; D is unresolved. The germline V gene has CDR1 LGHNT and CDR2 FRNRAP. Trimming pared 6 bases from V and 10 bases from J, leaving 15 bases between. The CDR3 spans 12 residues. The CDR3 coding sequence is TGTGCTAGTGGCCCGTCGAGGTTGGACTACACCTTC. Amino acids: CASGPSRLDYTF.

The chain uses TRBV5-1 and TRBJ2-5; D is perhaps TRBD2 (5 bases). CDR3 size: 16 residues. Looked up from germline, CDR1 is SGHRS and CDR2 is YFSETQ. The V end was cut by 0 bases, the J end by 5 bases, with 17 bases between. The chain's CDR3 is CASSLGAAAFLETQYF. The CDR3 DNA follows: TGCGCCAGCAGCTTGGGGGCAGCGGCCTTTCTTGAGACCCAGTACTTC.